This paragraph reports one T cell receptor beta chain. The CDR3 spans 13 residues. The V and J ends lost 0 bases and 5 bases respectively, with 6 bases between them. Germline values: CDR1 SNHLY, CDR2 FYNNEI. The entry originates in a study of blood T cell repertoires in COVID-19. Study background: Sites across the United States, Italy and Spain contributed samples from acute and convalescent COVID-19. Sample material is recorded as cDNA or gDNA derived from T cells, B-cell-depleted T cells, or PBMCs.

Per the authors' pipeline: Using reference gene primer amplification, nucleated cell counts were estimated. TCRdb's copy holds only in-frame clones and misses some; the assay was immunoSEQ multiplex PCR. The V and J calls and clone size are taken from that table; D and trimming were inferred from the DNA. The sample lists a few hundred thousand clones; 81% were seen once. Sequencing was done on a sample of peripheral blood. This chain joins TRBV2 and TRBJ2-3; D is unclear. This TCR came from a human donor with acute or convalescent COVID-19. The donor label of this sample is uncertain. The DNA of the CDR3 is TGTGCCAGCAGTGAAGCCTCCCTAGATACGCAGTATTTT. Translating it yields CASSEASLDTQYF.